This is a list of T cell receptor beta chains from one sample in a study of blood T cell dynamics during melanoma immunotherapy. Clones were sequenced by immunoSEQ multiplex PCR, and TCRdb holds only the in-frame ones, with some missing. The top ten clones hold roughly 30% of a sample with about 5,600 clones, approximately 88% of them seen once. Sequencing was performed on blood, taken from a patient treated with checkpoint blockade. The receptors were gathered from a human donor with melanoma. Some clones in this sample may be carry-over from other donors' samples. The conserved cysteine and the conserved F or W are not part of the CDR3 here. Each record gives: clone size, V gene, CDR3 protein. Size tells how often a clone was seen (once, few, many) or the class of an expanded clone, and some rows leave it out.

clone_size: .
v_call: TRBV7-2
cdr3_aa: ASSSELGSPLH

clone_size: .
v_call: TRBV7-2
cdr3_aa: ASSPQARTDTQY

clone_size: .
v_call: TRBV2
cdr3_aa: ASSTEPSGANVLT

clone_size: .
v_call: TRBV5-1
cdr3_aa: ASSLAGGAPGELF

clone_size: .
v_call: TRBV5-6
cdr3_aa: ASSLDPGRKDYGYT

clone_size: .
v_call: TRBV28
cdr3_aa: ASSPATERSYEQY

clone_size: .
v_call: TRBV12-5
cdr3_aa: ASGSGQDTGELF

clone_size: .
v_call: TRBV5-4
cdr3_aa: ASSLGWGTGGGNTGELF

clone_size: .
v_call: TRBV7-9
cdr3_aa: ASSGRDLGLATTQY

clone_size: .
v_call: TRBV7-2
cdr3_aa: ASSPERTSYEQY

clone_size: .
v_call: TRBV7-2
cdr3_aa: ASSQETRVSGNTIY

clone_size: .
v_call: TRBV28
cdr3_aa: ASRRPGASYEQY

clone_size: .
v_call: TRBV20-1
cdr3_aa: SALRYGYT

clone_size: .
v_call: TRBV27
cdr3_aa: ASSLSGREGNTIY

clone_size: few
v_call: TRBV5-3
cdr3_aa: ASSLAGDQPQH

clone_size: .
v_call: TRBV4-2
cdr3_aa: ASSFSGGEQY

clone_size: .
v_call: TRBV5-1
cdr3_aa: ASSPLGQGWEPQH

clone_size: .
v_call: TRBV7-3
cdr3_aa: ASSLGRGSYEQY

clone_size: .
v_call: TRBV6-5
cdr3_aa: ASSYPDGGSDTQY

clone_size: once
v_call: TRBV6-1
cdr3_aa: ASSGGHSSEKLF

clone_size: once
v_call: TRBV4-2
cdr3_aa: ASSQAVQGPTEAF

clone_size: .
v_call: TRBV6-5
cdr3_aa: ASRKTGATNEKLF

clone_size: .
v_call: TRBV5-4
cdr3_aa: ASSFFGFPEAF

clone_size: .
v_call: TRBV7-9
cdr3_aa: ASSLSAGFSPLH

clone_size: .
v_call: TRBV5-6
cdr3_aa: ASRPGTGWADTQY

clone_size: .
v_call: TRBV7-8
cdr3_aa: ASSLVSNQETQY

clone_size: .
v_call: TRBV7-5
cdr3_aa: ASSLASGSYEQY

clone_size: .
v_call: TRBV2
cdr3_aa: ASTLRGLGETQY